The 31 T cell receptor beta chains reported below all come from one sample, sequenced in a study of shared clonotypes between healthy human individuals. Assay: immunoSEQ multiplex PCR; the TCRdb copy retains only in-frame clones and omits some. The table lists 2 million to 2.5 million clones, 85% to 95% of them singletons. The sample consisted of naive CD4+ T cells sorted from blood. Documented subset: CD45RA+ positively selected. Source of these receptors: a man aged 18-30 years in good health.

This clone appeared a few times. Other DNA sequences in the sample encode the same CDR3. V usage is TRBV6-5 and J usage is TRBJ2-3; TRBD1 or TRBD2 may be the D gene (6 bases each). CDR1 and CDR2 from the germline V gene are MNHEY and SVGAGI. V shed 6 bases and J shed 3 bases, with 13 bases lying between them. This CDR3 comprises 14 residues. The CDR3 coding sequence is TGTGCCAGCAGCCGGGGGCGAGGTACAGATACGCAGTATTTT. This gives the protein CASSRGRGTDTQYF.

To note about this clone: The same CDR3 can be traced to other DNA sequences in this sample. The rearrangement uses TRBV18 and TRBJ1-3; no reliable D call. V was shortened by 1 base and J by 0 bases, with 4 bases between the two germline ends. The CDR3 is 14 amino acids. The germline CDR1 and CDR2 sequences are KGHSH and LQKENI. The CDR3 loop is CASSPQNSGNTIYF. The CDR3 coding sequence is TGTGCCAGCTCACCACAGAACTCTGGAAACACCATATATTTT.

The chain uses TRBV4-2 and TRBJ2-5, with 10 bases lining up with TRBD2. Looked up from germline, CDR1 is LGHNA and CDR2 is YNFKEQ. V gave up 0 bases and J gave up 8 bases; unmatched junction bases: 15. CDR3 length: 18 residues. The CDR3 reads CASSQDDSLAGAPGTQYF. The CDR3 region has the DNA TGTGCCAGCAGCCAAGACGATAGCCTAGCGGGGGCCCCAGGAACCCAGTACTTC.

The chain's CDR3 is CASSSMGGSNQPQHF. The DNA of the CDR3 is TGTGCCAGCTCGTCCATGGGGGGTAGCAATCAGCCCCAGCATTTT. This chain uses TRBV18 with TRBJ1-5; a possible D gene is TRBD1 (5 bases). Trimming took off 6 bases at V and 0 bases at J, with 12 bases between the two ends. The CDR3 is 15 residues long. Germline V CDR1 and CDR2: KGHSH, LQKENI.

CDR3 protein: CASSQGYTGGAYQETQYF. CDR3 nucleotide sequence: TGCGCCAGCAGCCAAGGATATACGGGCGGGGCGTACCAAGAGACCCAGTACTTC. The rearrangement joins TRBV4-1 to TRBJ2-5, with D possibly being TRBD2 (6 bases). The CDR3 consists of 18 residues. The ends were cut back, 1 base at V and 0 bases at J, with 18 bases in the middle. The V gene's germline CDR1 is MGHRA and CDR2 YSYEKL.

Comment on this clone: This sample also contains other DNA sequences that code for the same CDR3. The rearrangement joins TRBV2 to TRBJ1-1; a weak D match, TRBD1 (5 bases). The CDR3 contains 13 residues. The ends were cut back, 3 bases at V and 1 base at J, with 6 bases in the middle. Looked up from germline, CDR1 is SNHLY and CDR2 is FYNNEI. CDR3 sequence reads: CASSDRENTEAFF. In nucleotides, the CDR3 is TGTGCCAGCAGTGACAGGGAGAACACTGAAGCTTTCTTT.

The gene calls are TRBV2 and TRBJ1-2; tentatively, D is TRBD1 (5 bases). Trimming left V 4 bases short and J 2 bases short, with 11 bases between. Germline values: CDR1 SNHLY, CDR2 FYNNEI. This CDR3 has 14 residues. The CDR3 coding sequence is TGTGCCAGCAGTGGTCGTCAGGGCAACTATGGCTACACCTTC. It is translated as CASSGRQGNYGYTF. Using reference TRBV2 and TRBJ1-2 for the parts outside the CDR3, the full variable domain is EPEVTQTPSHQVTQMGQEVILRCVPISNHLYFYWYRQILGQKVEFLVSFYNNEISEKSEIFDDQFSVERPDGSNFTLKIRSTKLEDSAMYFCASSGRQGNYGYTFGSGTRLTVV.

J is TRBJ2-7 and V is TRBV5-1; 7 nucleotides align to TRBD1. CDR3 length: 14 residues. Per the germline V gene, CDR1 is SGHRS and CDR2 is YFSETQ. V was clipped by 1 base and J by 3 bases; unmatched bases: 4. The CDR3 DNA sequence: TGCGCCAGCAGCTTGTCTGGACAGGTCTACGAGCAGTACTTC. Protein product: CASSLSGQVYEQYF. Full variable domain (remainder filled in from reference TRBV5-1 and TRBJ2-7): KAGVTQTPRYLIKTRGQQVTLSCSPISGHRSVSWYQQTPGQGLQFLFEYFSETQRNKGNFPGRFSGRQFSNSRSEMNVSTLELGDSALYLCASSLSGQVYEQYFGPGTRLTVT.

The J gene is TRBJ2-3, the V gene TRBV6-4; 8 bases line up with TRBD2. Trimming at V came to 0 bases and at J to 1 base, leaving 3 bases not matched to a gene. CDR1 and CDR2 (germline): MRHNA, SNTAGT. This CDR3 comprises 16 residues. The CDR3 region is CASSDSLAGGTDTQYF. The CDR3 bases are TGTGCCAGCAGTGACTCCCTAGCGGGCGGCACAGATACGCAGTATTTT.

Concerning this clone: This specimen includes other DNA sequences encoding the same CDR3. J is TRBJ2-3 and V is TRBV5-1; D remains ambiguous. Trimming cost V 2 bases and J 0 bases, with 10 bases left between them. The CDR3 contains 15 residues. Germline-derived CDR1 and CDR2 are SGHRS and YFSETQ. Here the CDR3 DNA reads TGCGCCAGCAGCTTAGAAGCAGCTAGCACAGATACGCAGTATTTT. Residues: CASSLEAASTDTQYF.

The rearrangement uses TRBV4-1 and TRBJ1-6; TRBD1 matches 10 bases. Losses at the gene ends were 4 bases for V and 9 bases for J; bases not matched to a gene: 9. There are 16 residues in the CDR3. The germline V gene has CDR1 MGHRA and CDR2 YSYEKL. The CDR3 region is CASSPSQDRGSSPLHF. The CDR3 nucleotides are TGCGCCAGCAGCCCGTCTCAGGACAGGGGGAGTTCACCCCTCCACTTT.

The chain couples TRBV7-2 to TRBJ2-1; no definite D call. This CDR3 has 14 amino acids. Germline V gene lookup returns CDR1 SGHTA and CDR2 FQGNSA. Trimming took off 5 bases at V and 0 bases at J, with 8 bases between the two ends. CDR3 coding DNA: TGTGCCAGCAGCCGAGAGAGCTCCTACAATGAGCAGTTCTTC. This sequence encodes CASSRESSYNEQFF.

V is TRBV7-9 and J is TRBJ2-5; 8 nucleotides match TRBD1. CDR3 length equals 13 residues. With 5 bases clipped from V and 6 bases from J, the junction kept 5 bases outside the gene matches. CDR1 SEHNR and CDR2 FQNEAQ come from the germline V gene (reference sequence). This CDR3 is CASSKDRVQTQYF. The CDR3 nucleotides read TGTGCCAGCAGCAAGGACAGGGTGCAGACCCAGTACTTC.

The chain's CDR3 is CASSVTSGVAGETQYF. The CDR3 nucleotides are TGTGCCAGCAGCGTAACTAGCGGGGTCGCCGGGGAGACCCAGTACTTC. V usage is TRBV9 and J usage is TRBJ2-5; 10 nucleotides agree with TRBD2. The CDR3 is 16 amino acids. Germline V gives CDR1 SGDLS, CDR2 YYNGEE. Trimming at V came to 1 base and at J to 5 bases, leaving 8 bases not matched to a gene.

This chain joins TRBV28 and TRBJ1-3, with 9 bases lining up with TRBD1. The ends lost 5 bases at V and 0 bases at J; junction bases unmatched: 5. The germline V gene encodes CDR1 MDHEN and CDR2 SYDVKM. The CDR3 consists of 16 residues. CDR3 region: CASSDRDRASGNTIYF. In nucleotides, the CDR3 is TGTGCCAGCAGTGACCGGGACAGGGCCTCTGGAAACACCATATATTTT.

The rearrangement uses TRBV11-2 and TRBJ2-1; no firm D call. The CDR3 totals 13 residues. The V end was cut by 1 base, the J end by 9 bases, with 10 bases between. Germline V gene data show CDR1 as SGHAT and CDR2 as FQNNGV. The CDR3 bases are TGTGCCAGCAGCTTAGGGACCCCCGGTGAGCAGTTCTTC. It codes for CASSLGTPGEQFF.

As to this clone: This specimen includes other DNA sequences encoding the same CDR3. The V call is TRBV11-2, the J call TRBJ1-1, with 9 bases that match TRBD1. The ends lost 5 bases at V and 4 bases at J; junction bases unmatched: 2. CDR1 is SGHAT, CDR2 FQNNGV, per germline. The CDR3 totals 13 residues. The CDR3 region is CASSPTGGTEAFF. CDR3 sequence (DNA): TGTGCCAGCAGCCCGACAGGGGGCACTGAAGCTTTCTTT.

Details on this clone: This sample includes further DNA sequences coding for the same CDR3. V is TRBV9 and J is TRBJ2-3; 9 nucleotides align to TRBD1. Trimming took 2 bases from V and 4 from J; bases not matched to a gene: 5. The CDR3 runs to 15 residues. CDR1 and CDR2 (germline): SGDLS, YYNGEE. The CDR3 here is CASSVRDREADTQYF. Here the CDR3 DNA reads TGTGCCAGCAGCGTCCGGGACAGGGAAGCAGATACGCAGTATTTT.

The rearrangement uses TRBV10-3 and TRBJ2-7, with 9 bases lining up with TRBD1. From germline, CDR1 is ENHRY and CDR2 SYGVKD. V shed 7 bases and J 5 bases; nucleotides not matched to a gene: 3. This CDR3 comprises 12 residues. The CDR3 loop reads CAIMGQGHEQYF. The CDR3 region has the DNA TGTGCCATCATGGGACAGGGTCACGAGCAGTACTTC.

The chain has TRBV7-3 and TRBJ2-7; no firm D call. The germline V and J ends were trimmed by 5 bases and 7 bases, with 12 bases remaining between them. CDR3 size: 12 residues. Germline lookup yields CDR1 SGHTA and CDR2 FQGTGA. CDR3 in DNA: TGTGCCAGCAGCCCTAACAAGGTAGAGCAGTACTTC. This codes for CASSPNKVEQYF. Full variable domain (outside the CDR3, taken from reference TRBV7-3 and TRBJ2-7): GAGVSQTPSNKVTEKGKYVELRCDPISGHTALYWYRQSLGQGPEFLIYFQGTGAADDSGLPNDRFFAVRPEGSVSTLKIQRTERGDSAVYLCASSPNKVEQYFGPGTRLTVT.

The chain uses TRBV9 and TRBJ2-1, with 10 bases lining up with TRBD2. V lost 3 bases to trimming and J lost 0 bases; unmatched junction nucleotides: 9. The CDR3 consists of 18 residues. CDR1 and CDR2 from the germline V gene are SGDLS and YYNGEE. CDR3 bases: TGTGCCAGCAGCGCCACTAGCGGGACCCTTAACTCCTACAATGAGCAGTTCTTC. Its protein product is CASSATSGTLNSYNEQFF.

This clone was recorded only once. The chain carries TRBV5-1 and TRBJ2-7; D remains unclear. Germline CDR1 is SGHRS and CDR2 is YFSETQ. The CDR3 is 12 amino acids. V lost 5 bases and J 2 bases, leaving 8 bases between the germline ends. Here the CDR3 DNA reads TGCGCCAGCAGTTCCGTGACCTACGAGCAGTACTTC. This translates into CASSSVTYEQYF.

The chain employs TRBV15 and TRBJ1-4; D not resolved. The CDR3 extends over 15 amino acids. Germline loops: CDR1 LNHNV, CDR2 YYDKDF (reference sequence). Between the trimmed V and J ends, which lost 0 bases and 3 bases, there was a span of 8 bases. Written as DNA, the CDR3 is TGTGCCACCAGCAGAGATCCGTTGTCTAATGAAAAACTGTTTTTT. Encoded protein: CATSRDPLSNEKLFF.

The V gene is TRBV6-6, the J gene TRBJ1-2; D gene unclear. The V and J ends lost 0 bases and 4 bases respectively, with 15 bases between them. Germline V lookup: CDR1 MNHNY, CDR2 SVGAGI (reference sequence). CDR3 size: 16 residues. This CDR3 is CASSYSSVNSGYGYTF. The CDR3 DNA reads as TGTGCCAGCAGTTACTCGTCGGTCAACAGTGGCTATGGCTACACCTTC.

The rearrangement links TRBV5-1 to TRBJ2-7; 14 bases line up with TRBD2. Germline values: CDR1 SGHRS, CDR2 YFSETQ. V shed 2 bases, J shed 5 bases, and the junction held 9 bases outside the gene matches. This CDR3 has 17 amino acids. The CDR3 region has the DNA TGCGCCAGCAGCTTCCGGACTAGCGGGGGGCCGCCCGACGAGCAGTACTTC. Amino acid sequence: CASSFRTSGGPPDEQYF.

The chain links TRBV10-3 to TRBJ1-2; 7 bases agree with TRBD1. The CDR3 has 12 residues. Germline-derived CDR1 and CDR2 are ENHRY and SYGVKD. V shed 11 bases and J 7 bases; nucleotides not matched to a gene: 10. Here the CDR3 reads CASGEGASGYTF. Here the CDR3 DNA reads TGTGCCTCTGGAGAGGGGGCGAGTGGCTACACCTTC.

V gene TRBV4-3 combines with J gene TRBJ2-7, with D perhaps matching TRBD1 or TRBD2 (5 bases each). CDR1 and CDR2 from the germline V gene are LGHNA and YSLEER. The CDR3 is made up of 14 amino acids. V was trimmed by 5 bases and J by 6 bases, leaving 17 bases between them. In DNA form, the CDR3 reads TGCGCCAGCAGCATCGGTGAGGGGCGAACCGAGCAGTACTTC. Its protein product is CASSIGEGRTEQYF.

The gene calls are TRBV10-1 and TRBJ2-5; possibly TRBD2 for D (5 bases). The CDR3 runs to 14 residues. Germline V gene lookup returns CDR1 WNHNN and CDR2 SYGVQD (reference sequence). Trimming shortened V by 4 bases and J by 7 bases, and 16 bases separated the two germline ends. CDR3 sequence reads: CASSADGSAGTQYF. In nucleotides, the CDR3 is TGCGCCAGCAGTGCTGATGGGTCGGCGGGGACCCAGTACTTC.

The rearrangement uses TRBV5-4 and TRBJ2-5; no reliable D call. This CDR3 is 14 amino acids long. V lost 1 base and J lost 0, with 7 bases in between. CDR1 SGHNT and CDR2 YYREEE come from the germline V gene (reference sequence). In nucleotides, the CDR3 is TGTGCCAGCAGCTTGAGATTGGACCAAGAGACCCAGTACTTC. As protein: CASSLRLDQETQYF.

J is TRBJ1-5 and V is TRBV2, with 8 bases that match TRBD1. There are 15 residues in the CDR3. The trim removed 7 bases at V and 6 bases at J, leaving 11 bases unmatched. Germline CDR1 and CDR2: SNHLY and FYNNEI. CDR3 amino acids: CASTQTGAAPQPQHF. The CDR3 DNA reads TGTGCCAGCACTCAGACAGGGGCGGCACCTCAGCCCCAGCATTTT.

The chain uses TRBV5-1 and TRBJ2-5; D call uncertain. Deletions cut 0 bases from V and 3 bases from J, with 12 bases between. This CDR3 has 15 amino acids. Germline lookup yields CDR1 SGHRS and CDR2 YFSETQ. The CDR3: CASSLDNTNEETQYF. CDR3 nucleotides: TGCGCCAGCAGCTTGGATAACACTAACGAAGAGACCCAGTACTTC.